This T cell receptor (beta chain) was recovered during a study of T cell changes during pregnancy in multiple sclerosis. The protocol was immunoSEQ multiplex PCR, while the TCRdb copy is restricted to in-frame clones and leaves out a portion. This table holds about 130,000 clones, about 95% found once. Source: peripheral blood, taken after pregnancy. This TCR was sampled from a female donor with multiple sclerosis, enrolled in a pregnancy study.

CDR3 DNA sequence: TGTGCCACCAGCAGCGGCAGACTGCCGGGGTACGAGCAGTACTTC. It encodes CATSSGRLPGYEQYF. The chain carries TRBV15 and TRBJ2-7, with a possible D match to TRBD2 (5 bases). CDR3 length equals 15 residues. Looked up from germline, CDR1 is LNHNV and CDR2 is YYDKDF (reference sequence). Between the trimmed V and J ends, which lost 3 bases and 4 bases, there was a span of 16 bases.